What follows are 17 T cell receptor beta chains derived from one specimen sequenced in a study of cytotoxic CD8 clonotypes in ibrutinib-treated CLL. Sequenced by immunoSEQ multiplex PCR; TCRdb stores in-frame clones only, minus some. This sample carries approximately 74,000 clones, around 84% of them seen once, and the ten largest clones take roughly 7.5%. The source material was PBMCs, sampled at disease progression, from a patient treated with ibrutinib. Source of these receptors: a human donor with chronic lymphocytic leukemia.

The chain links TRBV6-5 to TRBJ1-5, with 9 bases matching TRBD1. This CDR3 has 15 residues. The germline gives CDR1 MNHEY, CDR2 SVGAGI. Trimming cost V 6 bases and J 6 bases; bases outside gene matches: 9. The CDR3 spells CASSSGTGHSQPQHF. CDR3 nucleotides: TGTGCCAGCAGCTCCGGGACAGGGCATTCTCAGCCCCAGCATTTT.

The J gene is TRBJ2-4, the V gene TRBV5-1; tentatively, D is TRBD1 (5 bases). CDR3 size: 15 residues. The V and J ends lost 0 bases and 3 bases respectively, with 10 bases between them. The germline gives CDR1 SGHRS, CDR2 YFSETQ. Here the CDR3 reads CASSLASGIKNIQYF. The CDR3, as DNA: TGCGCCAGCAGCTTGGCCTCAGGGATCAAAAACATTCAGTACTTC. The full variable domain, completed using reference TRBV5-1 and TRBJ2-4, is KAGVTQTPRYLIKTRGQQVTLSCSPISGHRSVSWYQQTPGQGLQFLFEYFSETQRNKGNFPGRFSGRQFSNSRSEMNVSTLELGDSALYLCASSLASGIKNIQYFGAGTRLSVL.

V usage is TRBV19 and J usage is TRBJ2-7; 13 bases fit TRBD2. Trimming took 6 bases from V and 4 from J; bases not matched to a gene: 3. The germline CDR1 and CDR2 sequences are LNHDA and SQIVND (reference sequence). This CDR3 comprises 14 residues. The CDR3 region has the DNA TGTGCCAGTAGACCGGGACTAGCGGGGTACGAGCAGTACTTC. Translated, it gives CASRPGLAGYEQYF.

This clone was seen a single time. The rearrangement links TRBV4-2 to TRBJ2-5, with 9 bases identical to TRBD1. V shed 0 bases and J 5 bases; nucleotides not matched to a gene: 13. This CDR3 has 18 residues. Looked up from germline, CDR1 is LGHNA and CDR2 is YNFKEQ. DNA of the CDR3: TGTGCCAGCAGCCAAGACAGCGCGAACAGGGGGCTAAGCGAGACCCAGTACTTC. Protein: CASSQDSANRGLSETQYF.

This clone was found a few times. The genes are TRBV6-5 and TRBJ2-7, with TRBD2 matching 10 bases. Germline V gene sequence: CDR1 MNHEY, CDR2 SVGAGI. V lost 0 bases to trimming and J lost 0 bases; unmatched junction nucleotides: 2. This CDR3 has 16 amino acids. Here the CDR3 DNA reads TGTGCCAGCAGTTACTCGGCTAGCGGGAGCTCCTACGAGCAGTACTTC. The encoded protein is CASSYSASGSSYEQYF.

V gene TRBV29-1 combines with J gene TRBJ1-1; D is perhaps TRBD1 (5 bases). The CDR3 consists of 15 residues. The V gene lost 6 bases and the J gene lost 3 bases, with 20 bases spanning the gap. CDR1 SQVTM and CDR2 ANQGSEA come from the germline V gene. This CDR3 is CSVGFPRLGHTEAFF. Here the CDR3 DNA reads TGCAGCGTGGGTTTTCCCCGGTTGGGGCACACTGAAGCTTTCTTT.

The chain links TRBV28 to TRBJ1-5; 7 bases map to TRBD1. From germline, CDR1 is MDHEN and CDR2 SYDVKM. Losses at the gene ends were 8 bases for V and 3 bases for J; bases not matched to a gene: 10. The CDR3 sequence is 15 residues long. The CDR3: CASLAGDSFNQPQHF. CDR3 nucleotides: TGTGCCAGCCTGGCGGGGGACAGCTTCAATCAGCCCCAGCATTTT.

This chain uses TRBV10-1 with TRBJ2-7, with TRBD1 matching over 12 bases. V lost 5 bases and J lost 6; bases outside the gene matches: 5. Germline V gene lookup returns CDR1 WNHNN and CDR2 SYGVQD (reference sequence). This CDR3 is built from 14 residues. CDR3: CASSTGTGGAEQYF. CDR3 DNA: TGCGCCAGCAGTACCGGGACAGGGGGCGCCGAGCAGTACTTC.

This clone was observed a handful of times. The rearrangement joins TRBV6-1 to TRBJ1-1; D unclear. Germline V CDR1 and CDR2: MNHNS, SASEGT. The length of the CDR3 is 13 residues. Deletions cut 10 bases from V and 2 bases from J, with 14 bases between. This chain's CDR3 is CATPGVVNTEAFF. In DNA form, the CDR3 reads TGTGCCACTCCCGGGGTGGTTAACACTGAAGCTTTCTTT.

The rearrangement uses TRBV30 and TRBJ2-1; tentative D call: TRBD1 (6 bases). This CDR3 spans 11 amino acids. From germline, CDR1 is GTSNPN and CDR2 SVGIG (reference sequence). The ends were cut back, 7 bases at V and 2 bases at J, with 6 bases in the middle. This CDR3 reads CASGAYNEQFF. For the CDR3, the DNA is TGTGCCTCAGGGGCCTACAATGAGCAGTTCTTC.

The chain joins TRBV19 to TRBJ2-4; 15 positions match TRBD2. J gave up 7 bases and V 5 bases, and 3 bases lay outside the gene matches. Germline V CDR1 and CDR2: LNHDA, SQIVND (reference sequence). CDR3 size: 15 residues. In DNA form, the CDR3 reads TGTGCCAGTAGTGGGGGGACTAGCGGGAGGAACATTCAGTACTTC. This sequence encodes CASSGGTSGRNIQYF.

This clone appeared a single time. The chain recombines TRBV29-1 with TRBJ1-1; D remains ambiguous. Trimming cost V 5 bases and J 0 bases, with 10 bases left between them. CDR3 length: 13 residues. CDR1 is SQVTM and CDR2 is ANQGSEA in the germline V gene. The CDR3 nucleotides are TGCAGCGTTAAAGGTCTCATGAACACTGAAGCTTTCTTT. Translating gives CSVKGLMNTEAFF.

The V call is TRBV6-5, the J call TRBJ1-1; 8 bases align to TRBD1. The germline gives CDR1 MNHEY, CDR2 SVGAGI. The CDR3 totals 16 residues. V lost 4 bases, J lost 2 bases, and 9 bases stayed unmatched. CDR3 sequence reads: CASSFGTGETNTEAFF. DNA of the CDR3: TGTGCCAGCAGTTTCGGGACAGGAGAAACTAACACTGAAGCTTTCTTT.

This clone was seen more than once but under ten times. The chain joins TRBV4-2 to TRBJ1-4; D perhaps matches TRBD1 (6 bases). The CDR3 extends over 15 amino acids. Per the germline V gene, CDR1 is LGHNA and CDR2 is YNFKEQ. V gave up 7 bases and J gave up 8 bases, with 20 bases separating them. As DNA, the CDR3 is TGTGCCAGCACGCCAAGGCGCAGGGGCGGAGAAAAACTGTTTTTT. Its protein is CASTPRRRGGEKLFF.

The chain links TRBV6-4 to TRBJ2-3; D is perhaps TRBD2 (6 bases). Germline CDR1 reads MRHNA; CDR2 reads SNTAGT. The length of the CDR3 is 14 residues. Trimming cost V 8 bases and J 3 bases, with 15 bases left between them. The CDR3 DNA reads as TGTGCCAGCTTCTCGGGAGTTCCGACAGATACGCAGTATTTT. Residues: CASFSGVPTDTQYF.

In its sample, this clone was seen once. J is TRBJ2-5 and V is TRBV7-7; possible D gene TRBD2, 5 bases. Trimming removed 5 bases from V and 1 base from J, with 14 bases in between. The CDR3 sequence is 15 residues long. From germline, CDR1 is SSHAT and CDR2 FNYEAQ (reference sequence). The CDR3 protein is CASSHGEGRQETQYF. The DNA for the CDR3 is TGTGCCAGCAGCCACGGGGAAGGACGCCAAGAGACCCAGTACTTC.

The chain recombines TRBV29-1 with TRBJ1-2; unclear D gene. Trimming stripped 7 bases from V and 1 base from J, with 19 bases between. Per the germline V gene, CDR1 is SQVTM and CDR2 is ANQGSEA. The CDR3 loop spans 15 amino acids. The CDR3 nucleotides are TGCAGCGCCTTACCTCAGATTGGGGATAACTATGGCTACACCTTC. Residues: CSALPQIGDNYGYTF.